This is a list of T cell receptor beta chains from one sample in a study of cytomegalovirus exposure and HLA in healthy donors. Produced via immunoSEQ multiplex PCR; TCRdb's table is partial and in-frame only. Of under 110,000 clones in the sample, 75% were seen once. The sequencing sample was made of PBMCs. These receptors all come from a man aged 50-60 years in good health and CMV-seronegative. The CDR3 runs from the conserved cysteine through the conserved F or W. Each record gives: D gene, clone size, V gene, J gene, CDR3 protein, CDR3 DNA. D genes are given only for firm matches. Rows give clone size only sometimes, using once, few, many, or a class for an expanded clone.

>NA|NA|TRBV30|TRBJ1-2
CAWTPWGANYGYTF
TGTGCCTGGACCCCTTGGGGCGCTAACTATGGCTACACCTTC
>NA|NA|TRBV11-3|TRBJ1-4
CASKVLWPPTTNEKLFF
TGTGCCAGCAAAGTGTTGTGGCCTCCCACAACTAATGAAAAACTGTTTTTT
>TRBD1|NA|TRBV29-1|TRBJ2-7
CSVDLSGQGYEQYF
TGCAGCGTTGACCTCTCGGGACAGGGCTACGAGCAGTACTTC
>TRBD2|NA|TRBV7-3|TRBJ2-3
CASSPRTNSGRRDTQYF
TGTGCCAGCAGCCCCCGGACCAATAGCGGGAGGAGAGATACGCAGTATTTT
>TRBD1|NA|TRBV6-5|TRBJ2-3
CASSYSNQGVGTQYF
TGTGCCAGCAGTTACTCGAACCAGGGGGTCGGTACGCAGTATTTT
>NA|NA|TRBV27|TRBJ1-2
CASSFECYGYTF
TGTGCCAGCAGTTTTGAGTGCTATGGCTACACCTTC
>TRBD2|NA|TRBV5-1|TRBJ2-5
CASSTGGAGGRETQYF
TGCGCCAGCAGCACCGGGGGAGCGGGAGGGCGAGAGACCCAGTACTTC
>NA|few|TRBV2|TRBJ2-7
CASSSTGTQGYEQYF
TGTGCCAGCAGCTCCACCGGGACTCAGGGCTACGAGCAGTACTTC
>NA|NA|TRBV28|TRBJ1-5
CASSFYNGNQPQHF
TGTGCCAGCAGTTTTTATAATGGCAATCAGCCCCAGCATTTT
>TRBD1|NA|TRBV25-1|TRBJ1-6
CASRDREDSPLHF
TGTGCCAGCAGGGACAGGGAGGATTCACCCCTCCACTTT
>NA|NA|TRBV30|TRBJ1-2
CAWRGDWYGYTF
TGTGCCTGGAGGGGCGATTGGTATGGCTACACCTTC
>NA|once|TRBV4-3|TRBJ2-3
CASSQDPRGADTQYF
TGCGCCAGCAGCCAAGATCCCAGGGGAGCAGATACGCAGTATTTT
>NA|NA|TRBV19|TRBJ2-3
CASSIVERVVTDTQYF
TGTGCCAGTAGTATAGTCGAGCGGGTAGTCACAGATACGCAGTATTTT
>NA|NA|TRBV28|TRBJ2-2
CASSLVVRTTTGELFF
TGTGCCAGCAGTTTAGTTGTCAGGACTACCACCGGGGAGCTGTTTTTT
>TRBD1|NA|TRBV29-1|TRBJ2-2
CSVQTGMDTGELFF
TGCAGCGTTCAGACAGGGATGGACACCGGGGAGCTGTTTTTT
>TRBD1|NA|TRBV9|TRBJ1-6
CASARTGSYNSPLHF
TGTGCCAGCGCCAGGACAGGGTCTTATAATTCACCCCTCCACTTT
>TRBD2|NA|TRBV7-2|TRBJ2-1
CASSLAPSGGQFF
TGTGCCAGCAGCTTAGCCCCTAGCGGGGGACAGTTCTTC
>NA|NA|TRBV13|TRBJ1-4
CASSSASLTGRNEKLFF
TGTGCCAGCAGCTCGGCGAGCCTGACAGGACGTAATGAAAAACTGTTTTTT
>NA|few|TRBV7-9|TRBJ1-3
CASDGGGYAIYF
TGTGCCAGCGACGGGGGGGGATACGCCATATATTTT
>TRBD2|NA|TRBV14|TRBJ2-7
CASSHGRLAGNSYEQYF
TGTGCCAGCAGCCATGGCCGACTAGCGGGTAACTCCTACGAGCAGTACTTC
>NA|NA|TRBV13|TRBJ2-1
CASSLRGNEQFF
TGTGCCAGCAGCTTAAGGGGAAATGAGCAGTTCTTC
>NA|NA|TRBV5-1|TRBJ1-2
CASSPGSGGVGYTF
TGCGCCAGCAGCCCCGGGTCCGGAGGGGTTGGCTACACCTTC